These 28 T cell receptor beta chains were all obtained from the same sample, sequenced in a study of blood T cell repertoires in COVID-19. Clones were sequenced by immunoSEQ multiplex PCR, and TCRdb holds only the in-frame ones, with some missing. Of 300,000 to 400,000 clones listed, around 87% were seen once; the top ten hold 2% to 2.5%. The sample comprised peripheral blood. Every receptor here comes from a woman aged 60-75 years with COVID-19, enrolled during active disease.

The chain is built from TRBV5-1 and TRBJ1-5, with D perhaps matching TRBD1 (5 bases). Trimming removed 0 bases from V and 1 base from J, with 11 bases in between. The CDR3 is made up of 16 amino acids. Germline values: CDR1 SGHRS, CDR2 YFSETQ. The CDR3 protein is CASSLEGGGSNQPQHF. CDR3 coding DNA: TGCGCCAGCAGCTTGGAGGGTGGGGGGAGCAATCAGCCCCAGCATTTT.

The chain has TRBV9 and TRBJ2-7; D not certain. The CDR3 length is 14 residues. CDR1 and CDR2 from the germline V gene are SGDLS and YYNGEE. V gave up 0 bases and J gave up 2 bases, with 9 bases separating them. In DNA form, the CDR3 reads TGTGCCAGCAGCGTAGAATCCACAACCTACGAGCAGTACTTC. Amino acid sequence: CASSVESTTYEQYF.

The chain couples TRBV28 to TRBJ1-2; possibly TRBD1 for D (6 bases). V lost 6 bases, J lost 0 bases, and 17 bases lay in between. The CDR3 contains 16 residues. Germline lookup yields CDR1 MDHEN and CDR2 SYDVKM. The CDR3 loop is CASRWAGGGANYGYTF. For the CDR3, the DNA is TGTGCCAGCAGGTGGGCTGGGGGGGGCGCTAACTATGGCTACACCTTC.

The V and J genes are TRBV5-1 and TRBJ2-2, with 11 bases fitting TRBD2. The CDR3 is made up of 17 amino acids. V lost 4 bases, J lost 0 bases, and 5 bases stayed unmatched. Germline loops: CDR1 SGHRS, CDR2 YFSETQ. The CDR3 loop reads CASSPPSGGTNTGELFF. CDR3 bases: TGCGCCAGCAGCCCCCCTAGCGGGGGGACGAACACCGGGGAGCTGTTTTTT.

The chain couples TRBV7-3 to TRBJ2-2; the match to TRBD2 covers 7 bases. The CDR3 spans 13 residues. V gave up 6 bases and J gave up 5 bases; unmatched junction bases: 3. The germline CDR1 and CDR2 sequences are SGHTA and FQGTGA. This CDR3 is CASRAGETGELFF. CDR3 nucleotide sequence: TGTGCCAGCAGGGCGGGGGAGACCGGGGAGCTGTTTTTT.

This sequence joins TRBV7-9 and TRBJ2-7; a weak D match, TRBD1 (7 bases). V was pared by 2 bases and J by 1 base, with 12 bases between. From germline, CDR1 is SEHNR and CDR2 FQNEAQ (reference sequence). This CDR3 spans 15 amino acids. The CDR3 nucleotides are TGTGCCAGCAGCTTACAGGGGGGCCCATCCTACGAGCAGTACTTC. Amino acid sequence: CASSLQGGPSYEQYF.

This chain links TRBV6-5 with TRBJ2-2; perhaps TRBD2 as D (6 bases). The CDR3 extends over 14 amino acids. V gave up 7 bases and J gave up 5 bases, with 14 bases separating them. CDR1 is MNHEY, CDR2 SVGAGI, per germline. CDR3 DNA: TGTGCCAGCATCGCCTTACGGGGGACCGGGGAGCTGTTTTTT. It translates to CASIALRGTGELFF.

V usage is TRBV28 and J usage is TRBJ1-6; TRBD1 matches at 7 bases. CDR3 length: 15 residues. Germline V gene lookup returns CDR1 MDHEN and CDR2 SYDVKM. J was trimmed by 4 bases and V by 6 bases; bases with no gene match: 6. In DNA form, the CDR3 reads TGTGCCAGCAGCGAACCGGACAGGTATAATTCACCCCTCCACTTT. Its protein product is CASSEPDRYNSPLHF.

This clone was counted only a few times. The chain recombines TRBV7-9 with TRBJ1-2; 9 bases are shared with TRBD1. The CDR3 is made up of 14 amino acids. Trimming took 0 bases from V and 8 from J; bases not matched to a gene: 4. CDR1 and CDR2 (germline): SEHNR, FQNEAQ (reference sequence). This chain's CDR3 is CASSLATGGIGYTF. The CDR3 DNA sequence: TGTGCCAGCAGCTTAGCAACAGGGGGCATAGGCTACACCTTC. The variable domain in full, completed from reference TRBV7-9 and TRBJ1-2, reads DTGVSQNPRHKITKRGQNVTFRCDPISEHNRLYWYRQTLGQGPEFLTYFQNEAQLEKSRLLSDRFSAERPKGSFSTLEIQRTEQGDSAMYLCASSLATGGIGYTFGSGTRLTVV.

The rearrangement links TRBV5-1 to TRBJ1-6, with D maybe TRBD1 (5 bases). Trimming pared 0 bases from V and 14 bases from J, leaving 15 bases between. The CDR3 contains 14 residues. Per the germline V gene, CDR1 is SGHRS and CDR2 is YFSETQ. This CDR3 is CASSLGSGAGTLHF. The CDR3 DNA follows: TGCGCCAGCAGCTTGGGTTCGGGAGCAGGGACCCTCCACTTT.

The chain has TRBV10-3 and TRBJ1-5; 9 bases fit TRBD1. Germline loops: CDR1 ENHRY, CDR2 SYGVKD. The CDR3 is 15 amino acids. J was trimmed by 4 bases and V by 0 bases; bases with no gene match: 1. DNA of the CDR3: TGTGCCATCAGTGAGTCCGGGACAGGGAATCAGCCCCAGCATTTT. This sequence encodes CAISESGTGNQPQHF.

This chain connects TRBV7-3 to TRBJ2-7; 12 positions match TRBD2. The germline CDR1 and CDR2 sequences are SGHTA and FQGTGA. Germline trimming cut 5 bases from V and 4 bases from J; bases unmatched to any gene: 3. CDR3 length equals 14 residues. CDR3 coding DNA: TGTGCCAGCAGCGAGACTAGCGGGGGTTACGAGCAGTACTTC. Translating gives CASSETSGGYEQYF.

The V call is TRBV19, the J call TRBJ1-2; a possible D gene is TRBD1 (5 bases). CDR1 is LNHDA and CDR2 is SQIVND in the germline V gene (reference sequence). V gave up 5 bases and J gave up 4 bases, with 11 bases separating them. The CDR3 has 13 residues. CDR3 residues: CASSASGFYGYTF. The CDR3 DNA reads TGTGCCAGTAGTGCATCAGGGTTCTATGGCTACACCTTC.

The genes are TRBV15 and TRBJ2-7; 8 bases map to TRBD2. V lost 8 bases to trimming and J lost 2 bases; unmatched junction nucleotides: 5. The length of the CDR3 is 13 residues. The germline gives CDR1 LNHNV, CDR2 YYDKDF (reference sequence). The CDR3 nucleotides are TGTGCCACCTCTTGGCGGGGGGCCTACGAGCAGTACTTC. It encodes CATSWRGAYEQYF.

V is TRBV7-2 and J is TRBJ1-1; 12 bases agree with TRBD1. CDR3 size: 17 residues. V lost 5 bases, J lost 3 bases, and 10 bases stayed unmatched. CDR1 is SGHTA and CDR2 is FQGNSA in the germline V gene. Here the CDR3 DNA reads TGTGCCAGCAGCGTAGAACCGGGACAGGGGGCGCACACTGAAGCTTTCTTT. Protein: CASSVEPGQGAHTEAFF. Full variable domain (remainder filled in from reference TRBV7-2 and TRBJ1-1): GAGVSQSPSNKVTEKGKDVELRCDPISGHTALYWYRQSLGQGLEFLIYFQGNSAPDKSGLPSDRFSAERTGGSVSTLTIQRTQQEDSAVYLCASSVEPGQGAHTEAFFGQGTRLTVV.

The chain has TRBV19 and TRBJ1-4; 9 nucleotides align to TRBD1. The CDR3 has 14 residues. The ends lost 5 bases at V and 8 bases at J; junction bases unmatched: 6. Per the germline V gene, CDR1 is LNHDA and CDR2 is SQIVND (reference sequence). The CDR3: CASSGDRVLEKLFF. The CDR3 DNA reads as TGTGCCAGTAGTGGGGACAGGGTCCTCGAAAAACTGTTTTTT.

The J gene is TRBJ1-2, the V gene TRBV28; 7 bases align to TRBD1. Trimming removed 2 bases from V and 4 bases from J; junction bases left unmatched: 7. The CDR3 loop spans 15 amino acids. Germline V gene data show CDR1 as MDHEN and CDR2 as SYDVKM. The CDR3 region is CASSLTGTEIYGYTF. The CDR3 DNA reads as TGTGCCAGCAGTTTAACCGGGACAGAAATCTATGGCTACACCTTC.

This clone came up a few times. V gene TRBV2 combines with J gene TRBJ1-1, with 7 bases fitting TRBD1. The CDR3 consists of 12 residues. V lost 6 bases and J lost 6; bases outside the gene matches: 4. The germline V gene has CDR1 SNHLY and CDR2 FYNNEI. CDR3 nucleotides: TGTGCCAGCAGCAGGGGGGAGGCTGAAGCTTTCTTT. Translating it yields CASSRGEAEAFF.

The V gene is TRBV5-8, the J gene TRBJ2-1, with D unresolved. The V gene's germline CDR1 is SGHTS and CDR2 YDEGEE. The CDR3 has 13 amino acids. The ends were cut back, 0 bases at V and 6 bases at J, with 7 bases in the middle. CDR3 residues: CASSLGQANEQFF. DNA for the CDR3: TGTGCCAGCAGCTTGGGCCAGGCCAATGAGCAGTTCTTC.

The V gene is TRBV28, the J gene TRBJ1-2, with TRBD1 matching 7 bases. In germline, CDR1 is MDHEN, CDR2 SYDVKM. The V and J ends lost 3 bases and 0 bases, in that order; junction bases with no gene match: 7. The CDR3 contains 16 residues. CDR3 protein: CASSLATGASNYGYTF. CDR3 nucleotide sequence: TGTGCCAGCAGTTTGGCCACAGGGGCCTCTAACTATGGCTACACCTTC.

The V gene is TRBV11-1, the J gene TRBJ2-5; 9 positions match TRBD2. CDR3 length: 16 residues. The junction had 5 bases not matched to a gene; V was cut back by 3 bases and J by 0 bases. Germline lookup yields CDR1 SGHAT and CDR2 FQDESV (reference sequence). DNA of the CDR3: TGTGCCAGCAGCTTTTGGGCTAGCGGGGACCAAGAGACCCAGTACTTC. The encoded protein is CASSFWASGDQETQYF.

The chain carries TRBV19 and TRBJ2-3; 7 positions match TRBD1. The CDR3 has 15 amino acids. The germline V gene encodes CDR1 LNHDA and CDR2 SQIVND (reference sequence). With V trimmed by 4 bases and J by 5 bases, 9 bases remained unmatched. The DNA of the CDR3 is TGTGCCAGTAGTAGAGGCCCAGGGGGTGTAGATACGCAGTATTTT. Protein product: CASSRGPGGVDTQYF.

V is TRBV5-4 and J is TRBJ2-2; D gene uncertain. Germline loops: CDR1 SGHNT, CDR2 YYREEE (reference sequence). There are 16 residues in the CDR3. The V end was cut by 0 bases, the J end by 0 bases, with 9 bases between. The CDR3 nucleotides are TGTGCCAGCAGCTTGGTGCCAGGAACGAACACCGGGGAGCTGTTTTTT. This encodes CASSLVPGTNTGELFF.

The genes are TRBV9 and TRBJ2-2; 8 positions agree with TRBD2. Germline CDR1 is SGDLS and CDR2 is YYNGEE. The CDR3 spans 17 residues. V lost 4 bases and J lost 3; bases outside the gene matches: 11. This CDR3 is CASSQNRGGTDTGELFF. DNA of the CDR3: TGTGCCAGCAGCCAAAACCGGGGGGGCACGGACACCGGGGAGCTGTTTTTT.

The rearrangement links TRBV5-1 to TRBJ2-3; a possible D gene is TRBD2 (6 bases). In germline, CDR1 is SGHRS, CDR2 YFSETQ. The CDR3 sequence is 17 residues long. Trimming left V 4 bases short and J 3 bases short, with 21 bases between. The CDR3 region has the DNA TGCGCCAGCAGCCCCCGCCGGACGAGTGGGGGGACAGATACGCAGTATTTT. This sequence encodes CASSPRRTSGGTDTQYF.

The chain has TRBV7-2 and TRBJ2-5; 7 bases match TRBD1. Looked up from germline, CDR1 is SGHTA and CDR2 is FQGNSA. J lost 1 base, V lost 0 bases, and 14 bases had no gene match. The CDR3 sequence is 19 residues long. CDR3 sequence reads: CASSLAPYAQGTAQETQYF. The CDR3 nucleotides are TGTGCCAGCAGCTTAGCGCCCTATGCCCAGGGGACAGCCCAAGAGACCCAGTACTTC.

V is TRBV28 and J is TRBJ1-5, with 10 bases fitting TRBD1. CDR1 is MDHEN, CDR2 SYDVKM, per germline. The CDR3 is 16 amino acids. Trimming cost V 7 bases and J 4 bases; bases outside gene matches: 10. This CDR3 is CASTPVTGGRNQPQHF. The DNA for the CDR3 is TGTGCCAGCACCCCTGTGACAGGGGGCAGGAATCAGCCCCAGCATTTT.

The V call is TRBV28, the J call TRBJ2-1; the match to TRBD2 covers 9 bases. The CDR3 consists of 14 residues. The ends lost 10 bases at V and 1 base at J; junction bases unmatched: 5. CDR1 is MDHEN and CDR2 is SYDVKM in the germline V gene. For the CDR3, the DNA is TGTGCCACCCAAAGCGGGGGGTCCTACAATGAGCAGTTCTTC. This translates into CATQSGGSYNEQFF.